This passage covers 28 T cell receptor beta chains from one sample sequenced in a study of blood T cells in healthy people across ages. A second about 7 to 11 cycle PCR used barcoded and J-beta primers. One entry per CDR3 protein results from TCRdb running MiXCR on the 5' RACE reads. In the table there are hundreds of thousands of distinct CDR3 sequences, about 24% of which are singletons. The same data also went into a second study, on T cells of mothers and their children.

The material sequenced was blood. These receptors all come from a boy younger than 18 in good health.

The chain combines TRBV5-1 with TRBJ2-1; D gene uncertain. This CDR3 contains 14 residues. Germline V gene lookup returns CDR1 SGHRS and CDR2 YFSETQ. Between the trimmed V and J ends, which lost 0 bases and 10 bases, there was a span of 14 bases. The DNA for the CDR3 is TGCGCCAGCAGCTTGGATGTTCCCGTCGGGGAGCAGTTCTTC. Protein: CASSLDVPVGEQFF.

CDR3 in amino acids: CATSDPSGDSYNEQFF. In DNA form, the CDR3 reads TGTGCCACCAGTGATCCTAGCGGGGACTCCTACAATGAGCAGTTCTTC. The chain links TRBV24-1 to TRBJ2-1; 9 bases line up with TRBD2. J lost 0 bases, V lost 3 bases, and 2 bases had no gene match. The germline gives CDR1 KGHDR, CDR2 SFDVKD. The CDR3 length is 16 residues.

The chain couples TRBV7-9 to TRBJ1-4, with D unclear. Germline loops: CDR1 SEHNR, CDR2 FQNEAQ (reference sequence). The CDR3 runs to 19 residues. V lost 0 bases, J lost 1 base, and 18 bases lay in between. The CDR3 spells CASSLAGYGGGETNEKLFF. The CDR3, as DNA: TGTGCCAGCAGCTTAGCGGGGTACGGCGGAGGAGAAACTAATGAAAAACTGTTTTTT.

This clonotype was observed a handful of times. This rearrangement joins TRBV13 to TRBJ2-2; no definite D call. V was pared by 1 base and J by 1 base, with 7 bases between. Germline lookup yields CDR1 PRHDT and CDR2 FYEKMQ (reference sequence). The CDR3 runs to 15 residues. This CDR3 reads CASSLDGLNTGELFF. The CDR3 DNA reads TGTGCCAGCAGCTTAGACGGGCTGAACACCGGGGAGCTGTTTTTT.

The CDR3 DNA reads as TGCAGTGCTAGAGATGTCCTTTCCTCCTACGAGCAGTACTTC. Translated, it gives CSARDVLSSYEQYF. This chain links TRBV20-1 with TRBJ2-5, with D uncertain. The J call may be incorrect, as the DNA end agrees better with TRBJ2-7. This CDR3 region has 14 residues. Germline assignment: CDR1 DFQATT and CDR2 SNEGSKA (reference sequence).

The rearrangement joins TRBV7-2 to TRBJ1-2, with D possibly TRBD1 on 5 matching bases. Per germline, CDR1 SGHTA and CDR2 FQGNSA. V was pared by 2 bases and J by 6 bases, with 13 bases between. The CDR3 has 14 residues. As DNA, the CDR3 is TGTGCCAGCAGCTTAACCCCGGGACCAGATGGCTACACCTTC. Protein product: CASSLTPGPDGYTF.

This clonotype has more than one count but fewer than ten. The J gene is TRBJ1-4, the V gene TRBV7-8; D gene uncertain. CDR3 size: 15 residues. The V and J ends lost 1 base and 7 bases respectively, with 13 bases between them. The germline V gene encodes CDR1 SGHVS and CDR2 FQNEAQ. The CDR3 sequence is CASSLGRQSGEKLFF. The DNA of the CDR3 is TGTGCCAGCAGCTTAGGCCGCCAAAGCGGTGAAAAACTGTTTTTT.

This clonotype showed up just a few times. J is TRBJ1-4 and V is TRBV5-1; 7 nucleotides match TRBD1. V gave up 4 bases and J gave up 4 bases; unmatched junction bases: 7. This CDR3 is 15 amino acids long. Germline V gene data show CDR1 as SGHRS and CDR2 as YFSETQ. CDR3: CASSATGQYNEKLFF. The CDR3 nucleotides are TGCGCCAGCAGCGCCACGGGACAGTATAATGAAAAACTGTTTTTT.

This chain connects TRBV24-1 to TRBJ2-1; a weak D match, TRBD1 (5 bases). V was trimmed by 5 bases and J by 7 bases, leaving 20 bases between them. The germline CDR1 and CDR2 sequences are KGHDR and SFDVKD. The CDR3 runs to 16 residues. CDR3 loop: CATSGVQGARTNEQFF. The DNA of the CDR3 is TGTGCCACCAGTGGTGTCCAGGGCGCCCGTACAAATGAGCAGTTCTTC.

In this sample, this clonotype turned up a few times. The rearrangement joins TRBV7-6 to TRBJ2-3; TRBD1 is a possible D gene (5 bases). CDR1 and CDR2 (germline): SGHVS, FNYEAQ. This CDR3 contains 12 residues. V lost 4 bases and J lost 6, with 8 bases in between. The CDR3, as DNA: TGTGCCAGCAGCTCAGGGCTTGATACGCAGTATTTT. Its protein product is CASSSGLDTQYF.

V gene TRBV14 combines with J gene TRBJ2-5; TRBD2 agrees at 7 bases. Trimming cost V 0 bases and J 4 bases; bases outside gene matches: 14. The CDR3 consists of 18 residues. The germline V gene encodes CDR1 SGHDN and CDR2 FVKESK. CDR3 protein: CASSQDFLRGGSLETQYF. The CDR3, as DNA: TGTGCCAGCAGCCAAGATTTTTTACGTGGCGGGAGTCTAGAGACCCAGTACTTC.

V and J are TRBV4-2 and TRBJ2-7; D is perhaps TRBD1 (6 bases). The germline V and J ends were trimmed by 0 bases and 2 bases, with 11 bases remaining between them. Germline V CDR1 and CDR2: LGHNA, YNFKEQ. The CDR3 has 15 amino acids. The CDR3: CASSQDVQGTYEQYF. The CDR3 coding sequence is TGTGCCAGCAGCCAAGATGTGCAGGGGACCTACGAGCAGTACTTC.

The table lists this clonotype with a few counts. CDR3 DNA: TGCAGCGTTCCCCGGGCGGGGGGCATCACTGAAGCTTTCTTT. This translates into CSVPRAGGITEAFF. The chain has TRBV29-1 and TRBJ1-1; possibly TRBD1 for D (6 bases). The ends were cut back, 5 bases at V and 4 bases at J, with 17 bases in the middle. This CDR3 contains 14 residues. Per germline, CDR1 SQVTM and CDR2 ANQGSEA.

This clonotype was seen more than once but under ten times. This chain uses TRBV7-9 with TRBJ2-2, with 7 bases identical to TRBD1. The CDR3 runs 17 residues. Looked up from germline, CDR1 is SEHNR and CDR2 is FQNEAQ (reference sequence). V lost 4 bases to trimming and J lost 9 bases; unmatched junction nucleotides: 17. This CDR3 reads CASSSLPQGHGTRELFF. CDR3 coding DNA: TGTGCCAGCAGCTCACTCCCACAGGGGCACGGGACCAGGGAGCTGTTTTTT.

The chain couples TRBV29-1 to TRBJ1-1, with 9 bases lining up with TRBD1. Losses at the gene ends were 6 bases for V and 5 bases for J; bases not matched to a gene: 7. There are 13 residues in the CDR3. Germline V gives CDR1 SQVTM, CDR2 ANQGSEA. This chain's CDR3 is CSVEQGAGTEAFF. CDR3 nucleotides: TGCAGCGTAGAACAGGGGGCCGGGACTGAAGCTTTCTTT. The whole variable domain, remainder taken from reference TRBV29-1 and TRBJ1-1, is SAVISQKPSRDICQRGTSLTIQCQVDSQVTMMFWYRQQPGQSLTLIATANQGSEATYESGFVIDKFPISRPNLTFSTLTVSNMSPEDSSIYLCSVEQGAGTEAFFGQGTRLTVV.

The chain recombines TRBV27 with TRBJ2-3; TRBD1 is a possible D gene (6 bases). Trimming pared 1 base from V and 2 bases from J, leaving 13 bases between. This CDR3 has 16 residues. Per germline, CDR1 MNHEY and CDR2 SMNVEV (reference sequence). The CDR3 loop reads CASSLWTDTTTDTQYF. For the CDR3, the DNA is TGTGCCAGCAGTTTATGGACAGATACTACCACAGATACGCAGTATTTT.

This chain links TRBV6-5 with TRBJ2-1; 9 bases line up with TRBD2. CDR1 is MNHEY and CDR2 is SVGAGI in the germline V gene. The junction had 4 bases not matched to a gene; V was cut back by 0 bases and J by 4 bases. The CDR3 covers 16 residues. The CDR3 DNA is TGTGCCAGCAGTTACTCGGCTAGCGGGGAATACAATGAGCAGTTCTTC. Its protein product is CASSYSASGEYNEQFF.

V is TRBV20-1 and J is TRBJ2-3; 8 nucleotides match TRBD2. The CDR3 covers 15 residues. V was clipped by 6 bases and J by 4 bases; unmatched bases: 12. The germline V gene encodes CDR1 DFQATT and CDR2 SNEGSKA (reference sequence). The CDR3 nucleotides are TGCAGTGCCCTAGTTGAGAACGGGGGGGCAGATACGCAGTATTTT. Translation gives CSALVENGGADTQYF.

This chain links TRBV7-2 with TRBJ1-1; D unclear. Germline lookup yields CDR1 SGHTA and CDR2 FQGNSA. The CDR3 loop spans 12 amino acids. Deletions cut 4 bases from V and 3 bases from J, with 6 bases between. The DNA of the CDR3 is TGTGCCAGCAGCTCCAAATACACTGAAGCTTTCTTT. It translates to CASSSKYTEAFF. Full variable domain (outside the CDR3, taken from reference TRBV7-2 and TRBJ1-1): GAGVSQSPSNKVTEKGKDVELRCDPISGHTALYWYRQSLGQGLEFLIYFQGNSAPDKSGLPSDRFSAERTGGSVSTLTIQRTQQEDSAVYLCASSSKYTEAFFGQGTRLTVV.

V and J are TRBV7-8 and TRBJ2-1; the match to TRBD1 covers 11 bases. Looked up from germline, CDR1 is SGHVS and CDR2 is FQNEAQ. Trimming at V came to 4 bases and at J to 3 bases, leaving 5 bases not matched to a gene. The CDR3 spans 16 residues. CDR3: CASSSRDRGNYNEQFF. The CDR3, as DNA: TGTGCCAGCAGCTCTAGGGACAGGGGGAACTACAATGAGCAGTTCTTC.

V is TRBV29-1 and J is TRBJ2-1; 10 bases map to TRBD2. The V gene end was trimmed by 5 bases and the J gene end by 6 bases; junction bases not matched to a gene: 7. The CDR3 contains 14 residues. Germline V lookup: CDR1 SQVTM, CDR2 ANQGSEA. In DNA form, the CDR3 reads TGCAGCGTTTCGGGAGCGGGGGGGCTCAATGAGCAGTTCTTC. It translates to CSVSGAGGLNEQFF.

There are a few counts of this clonotype. The chain employs TRBV4-1 and TRBJ2-7; no definite D call. This CDR3 region has 13 residues. The germline V gene has CDR1 MGHRA and CDR2 YSYEKL. Between the trimmed V and J ends, which lost 4 bases and 4 bases, there was a span of 11 bases. The CDR3 reads CASSPARLYEQYF. CDR3 nucleotides: TGCGCCAGCAGCCCTGCAAGGCTTTACGAGCAGTACTTC.

This clonotype came up a few times. The chain's CDR3 is CASSNVGYGYTF. CDR3 nucleotides: TGTGCCAGTAGTAATGTAGGGTATGGCTACACCTTC. The chain couples TRBV28 to TRBJ1-2; D is ambiguous. Trimming left V 9 bases short and J 5 bases short, with 13 bases between. This CDR3 comprises 12 residues. Germline V gene data show CDR1 as MDHEN and CDR2 as SYDVKM.

The chain carries TRBV10-2 and TRBJ1-2, with D unclear. The ends were cut back, 1 base at V and 6 bases at J, with 15 bases in the middle. Germline CDR1 is WSHSY and CDR2 is SAAADI. The CDR3 runs 15 residues. CDR3 nucleotides: TGCGCCAGCAGTGAGTACGGACTTGGAGGCGATGGCTACACCTTC. It is translated as CASSEYGLGGDGYTF.

This chain links TRBV18 with TRBJ2-1; 7 nucleotides agree with TRBD1. This CDR3 contains 15 residues. V was pared by 1 base and J by 3 bases, with 3 bases of the junction left unmatched. CDR1 KGHSH and CDR2 LQKENI come from the germline V gene. CDR3 nucleotides: TGTGCCAGCTCACCACAGGGGGCTCTCTACAATGAGCAGTTCTTC. Amino acids: CASSPQGALYNEQFF.

The V and J genes are TRBV20-1 and TRBJ2-5; 8 bases fit TRBD2. The end of the DNA is better explained by TRBJ2-7, so the J call may be wrong. Looked up from germline, CDR1 is DFQATT and CDR2 is SNEGSKA (reference sequence). CDR3 length equals 16 residues. CDR3 protein: CSARGEGERERYEQYV. As DNA, the CDR3 is TGCAGTGCTAGGGGTGAGGGTGAGCGGGAGCGATACGAGCAGTACGTC.

With regard to this clonotype: Just one base apart from a much larger clone, this may be a read error. A read error is likely, as this CDR3 ends without the conserved phenylalanine or tryptophan. The V call is TRBV5-1, the J call TRBJ1-1; D gene unclear. Germline CDR1 and CDR2: SGHRS and YFSETQ. The CDR3 length is 13 residues. Trimming removed 2 bases from V and 2 bases from J, with 7 bases in between. As DNA, the CDR3 is TGCGCCAGCAGCTTAAATACAAACACTGAAGCTTTCCTT. This gives the protein CASSLNTNTEAFL.

The V gene is TRBV30, the J gene TRBJ2-5; 15 bases fit TRBD2. The last part of the DNA fits TRBJ2-1 better; the J call may be wrong. CDR1 GTSNPN and CDR2 SVGIG come from the germline V gene (reference sequence). This CDR3 comprises 15 residues. CDR3 loop: CAWSTRTSGGDEQFF. The CDR3, as DNA: TGTGCCTGGAGTACCAGGACTAGCGGGGGGGATGAGCAGTTCTTC.